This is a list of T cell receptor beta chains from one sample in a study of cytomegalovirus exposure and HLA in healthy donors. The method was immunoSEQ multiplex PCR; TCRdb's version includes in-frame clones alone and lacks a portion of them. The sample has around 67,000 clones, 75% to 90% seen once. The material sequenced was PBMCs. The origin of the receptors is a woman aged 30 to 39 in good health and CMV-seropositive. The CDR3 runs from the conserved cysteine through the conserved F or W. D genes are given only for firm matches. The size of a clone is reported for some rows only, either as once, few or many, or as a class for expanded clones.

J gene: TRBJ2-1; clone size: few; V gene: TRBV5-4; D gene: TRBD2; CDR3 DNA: TGTGCCAGCAGCCCCTGGACTAGCGGGAGTGAAGAGCAGTTCTTC; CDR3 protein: CASSPWTSGSEEQFF
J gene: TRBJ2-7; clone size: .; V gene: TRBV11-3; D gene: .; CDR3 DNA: TGTGCCAGCAGCTTAAGCGCGAGCTCCTACGAGCAGTACTTC; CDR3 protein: CASSLSASSYEQYF
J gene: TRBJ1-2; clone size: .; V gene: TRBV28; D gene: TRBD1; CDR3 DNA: TGTGCCAGCAGTTCGGGACAGGGCGACTATGGCTACACCTTC; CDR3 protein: CASSSGQGDYGYTF
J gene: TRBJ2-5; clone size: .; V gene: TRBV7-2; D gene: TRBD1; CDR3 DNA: TGTGCCAGCAGCTTAGGGAACAGGGGGCAAGAGACCCAGTACTTC; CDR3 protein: CASSLGNRGQETQYF
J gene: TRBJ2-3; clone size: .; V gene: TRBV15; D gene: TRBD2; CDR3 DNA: TGTGCCACCAGCAGAGAACTAGCGGGAACCACAGATACGCAGTATTTT; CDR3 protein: CATSRELAGTTDTQYF
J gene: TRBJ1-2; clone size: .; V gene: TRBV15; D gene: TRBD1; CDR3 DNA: TGTGCCACCAGCAGACGACAGGGGGCGAGTAGCTACACCTTC; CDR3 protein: CATSRRQGASSYTF
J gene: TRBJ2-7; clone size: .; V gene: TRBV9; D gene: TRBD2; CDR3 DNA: TGTGCCAGCAGCGAGGGGACTAGCGGGTACGAGCAGTACTTC; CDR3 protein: CASSEGTSGYEQYF
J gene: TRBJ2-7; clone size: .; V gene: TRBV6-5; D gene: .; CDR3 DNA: TGTGCCAGCAGTTATGAGGTCCGCTCTTTCTCCTACGAGCAGTACTTC; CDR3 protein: CASSYEVRSFSYEQYF
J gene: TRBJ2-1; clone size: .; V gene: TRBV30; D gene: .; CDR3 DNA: TGTGCCTGGAGTGTGGGGGGACTTATATACAATGAGCAGTTCTTC; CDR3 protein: CAWSVGGLIYNEQFF
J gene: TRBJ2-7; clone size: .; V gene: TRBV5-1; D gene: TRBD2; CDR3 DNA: TGCGCCAGCAGCTTGCCTAGCGGGTCTAGCTCCTACGAGCAGTACTTC; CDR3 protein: CASSLPSGSSSYEQYF
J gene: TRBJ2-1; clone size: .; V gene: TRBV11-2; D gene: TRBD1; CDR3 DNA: TGCGCCAGCAGCCAAGATAGGGACAGATCATACAATGAGCAGTTCTTC; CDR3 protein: CASSQDRDRSYNEQFF
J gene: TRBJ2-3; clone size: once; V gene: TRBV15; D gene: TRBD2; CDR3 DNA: TGTGCCACCGGGCAGCGGGGGGGCACAGATACGCAGTATTTT; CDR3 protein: CATGQRGGTDTQYF
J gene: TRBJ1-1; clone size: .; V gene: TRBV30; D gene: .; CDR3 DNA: TGTGCCTGGAGTATTCAATCGGGGACTGAAGCTTTCTTT; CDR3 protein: CAWSIQSGTEAFF
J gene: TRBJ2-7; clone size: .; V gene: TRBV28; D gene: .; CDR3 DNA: TGTGCCGGCAGTTTACCTAGCGAGCAGTACTTC; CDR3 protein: CAGSLPSEQYF
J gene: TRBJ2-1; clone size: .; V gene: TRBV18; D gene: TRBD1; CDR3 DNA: TGTGCCAGCTCAAGGGACAGGGGGTCCTACAATGAGCAGTTCTTC; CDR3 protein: CASSRDRGSYNEQFF
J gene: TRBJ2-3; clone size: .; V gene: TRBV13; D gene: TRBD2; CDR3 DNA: TGTGCCAGCAGCCCCGGGACTAGCGGTACGCAGTATTTT; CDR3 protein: CASSPGTSGTQYF
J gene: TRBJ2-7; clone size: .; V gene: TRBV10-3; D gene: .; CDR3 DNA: TGTGCCATCAGTGAGGGAGGGACCTACGAGCAGTACTTC; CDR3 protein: CAISEGGTYEQYF
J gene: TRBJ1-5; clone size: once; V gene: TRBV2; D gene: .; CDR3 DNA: TGTGCCAGCAGTCGGACAGTTTATAGCAATCAGCCCCAGCATTTT; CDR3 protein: CASSRTVYSNQPQHF
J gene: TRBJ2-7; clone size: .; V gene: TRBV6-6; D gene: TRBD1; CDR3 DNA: TGTGCCAGCAGAGATCGGACAGGGCGGGAGCAGTACTTC; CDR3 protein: CASRDRTGREQYF
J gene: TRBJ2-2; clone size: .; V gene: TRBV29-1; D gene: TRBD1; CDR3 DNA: TGCAGCGTTGGACAGGGAATAGTTGCCGGGGAGCTGTTTTTT; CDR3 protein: CSVGQGIVAGELFF
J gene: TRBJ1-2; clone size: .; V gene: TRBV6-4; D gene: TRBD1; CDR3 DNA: TGTGCCAGCAAAGCGGACAGGGGGTCCTATGGCTACACCTTC; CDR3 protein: CASKADRGSYGYTF
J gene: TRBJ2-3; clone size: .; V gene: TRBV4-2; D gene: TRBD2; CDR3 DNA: TGTGCCAGCAGCCAGGCCATAGCGGGAGGGCCCGATACGCAGTATTTT; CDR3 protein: CASSQAIAGGPDTQYF
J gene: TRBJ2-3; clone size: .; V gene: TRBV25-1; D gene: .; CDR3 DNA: TGTGCCAGCCGACGGGCAGATACGCAGTATTTT; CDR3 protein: CASRRADTQYF
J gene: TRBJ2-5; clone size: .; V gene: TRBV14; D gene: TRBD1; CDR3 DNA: TGTGCCAGCAGCCGACAGGGTTTAAACCAAGAGACCCAGTACTTC; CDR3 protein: CASSRQGLNQETQYF
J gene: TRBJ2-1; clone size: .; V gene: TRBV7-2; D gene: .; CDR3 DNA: TGTGCCAGCAGCTTAGAGGTGTGGGAGACCCCTGTGACCTACAATGAGCAGTTCTTC; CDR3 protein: CASSLEVWETPVTYNEQFF
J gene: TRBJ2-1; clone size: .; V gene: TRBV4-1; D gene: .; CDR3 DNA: TGCGCCAGCAGCCATGAACTAGGTTACTACAATGAGCAGTTCTTC; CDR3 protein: CASSHELGYYNEQFF
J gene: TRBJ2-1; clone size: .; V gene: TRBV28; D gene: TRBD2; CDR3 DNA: TGTGCCAGTCGACCTCGAGCGGGAATCTACAATGAGCAGTTCTTC; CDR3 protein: CASRPRAGIYNEQFF
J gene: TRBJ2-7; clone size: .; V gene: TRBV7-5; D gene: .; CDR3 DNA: TGTGTCAGAAGCGTCCCAGGGTATCTGCCCTACGAGCAGTACTTC; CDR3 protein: CVRSVPGYLPYEQYF
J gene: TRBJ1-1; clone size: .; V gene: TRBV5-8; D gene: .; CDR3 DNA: TGTGCCAGCAGCTCCTTTGCGACTTTGAACACTGAAGCTTTCTTT; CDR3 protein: CASSSFATLNTEAFF
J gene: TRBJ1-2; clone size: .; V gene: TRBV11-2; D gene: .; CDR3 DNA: TGTGCCAGCACCCCCTTGGACGGAGCCGGGGAGCGCTACACCTTC; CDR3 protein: CASTPLDGAGERYTF
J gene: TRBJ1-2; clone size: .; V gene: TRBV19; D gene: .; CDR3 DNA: TGTGCCAGTAGTATAGACAGATACTATGGCTACACCTTC; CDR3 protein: CASSIDRYYGYTF
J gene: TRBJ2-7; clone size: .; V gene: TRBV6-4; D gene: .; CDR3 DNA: TGTGCCAGCAGTGAGAGGGCGGGCTACGAGCAGTACTTC; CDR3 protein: CASSERAGYEQYF
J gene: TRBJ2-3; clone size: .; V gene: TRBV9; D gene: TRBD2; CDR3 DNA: TGTGCCAGCAGCTCCGGGACTAGGGCAGATACGCAGTATTTT; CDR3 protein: CASSSGTRADTQYF
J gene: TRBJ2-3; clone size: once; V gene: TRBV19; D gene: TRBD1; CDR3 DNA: TGTGCCAGTAAGAGGGGGCCCACAGATACGCAGTATTTT; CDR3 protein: CASKRGPTDTQYF
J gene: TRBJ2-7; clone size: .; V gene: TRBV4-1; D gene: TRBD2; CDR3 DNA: TGCGCCAGCAGCCCCCTCCCCGGGCTAGCGGGAGAGGCTGCCTACGAGCAGTACTTC; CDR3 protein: CASSPLPGLAGEAAYEQYF
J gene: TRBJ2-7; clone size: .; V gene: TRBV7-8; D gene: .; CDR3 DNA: TGTGCCAGCAGAACTCCTTCGGGGGTCTCCTACGAGCAGTACTTC; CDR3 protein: CASRTPSGVSYEQYF
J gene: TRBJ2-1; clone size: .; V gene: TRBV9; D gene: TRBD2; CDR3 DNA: TGTGCCAGCAGCCGTCGGGAGCGGGAGGTTGCTAGTGAGCAGTTCTTC; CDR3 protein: CASSRREREVASEQFF
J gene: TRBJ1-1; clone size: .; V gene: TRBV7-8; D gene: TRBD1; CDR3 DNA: TGTGCCAGCAGCCGGGACAGGGGGCGATTGGGGGCTTTCTTT; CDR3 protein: CASSRDRGRLGAFF
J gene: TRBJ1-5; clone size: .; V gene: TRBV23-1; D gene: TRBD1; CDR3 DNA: TGCGCCAGCAGTCAATTTAAGACGGGACAGGGTCATCAGCCCCAGCATTTT; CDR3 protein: CASSQFKTGQGHQPQHF
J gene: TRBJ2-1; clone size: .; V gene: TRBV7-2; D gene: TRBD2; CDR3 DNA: TGTGCCAGCAGCTTAGTCGGGACTAGCGGGAAAGAACAGTTCTTC; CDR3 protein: CASSLVGTSGKEQFF
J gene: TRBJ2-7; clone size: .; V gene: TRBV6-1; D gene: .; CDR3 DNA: TGTGCCAGCAGTGAGAGATGGACTAATGACGAGCAGTACTTC; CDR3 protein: CASSERWTNDEQYF
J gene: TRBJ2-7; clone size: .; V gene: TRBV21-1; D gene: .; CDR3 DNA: TGTGCCAGCAGCAAGAATTGGACTACAGCCTACGAGCAGTACTTC; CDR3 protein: CASSKNWTTAYEQYF
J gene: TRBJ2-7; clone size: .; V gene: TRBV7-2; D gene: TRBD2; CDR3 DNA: TGTGCCAGCAGCTTAATGAAGCCTAGCGGGATGACTTTTCCGTACGAGCAGTACTTC; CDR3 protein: CASSLMKPSGMTFPYEQYF
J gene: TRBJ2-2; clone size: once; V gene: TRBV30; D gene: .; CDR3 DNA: TGTGCCTGGAGTGTACGGGGAAAAATAAACACCGGGGAGCTGTTTTTT; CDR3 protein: CAWSVRGKINTGELFF
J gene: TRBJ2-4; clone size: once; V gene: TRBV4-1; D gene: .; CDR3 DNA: TGCGCCAGCCGAGGGCTAGCCAAAAACATTCAGTACTTC; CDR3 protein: CASRGLAKNIQYF
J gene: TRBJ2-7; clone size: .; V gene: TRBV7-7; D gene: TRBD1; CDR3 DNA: TGTGCCAGCAGCGTACAGACAGGGTCCTACTACGAGCAGTACTTC; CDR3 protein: CASSVQTGSYYEQYF
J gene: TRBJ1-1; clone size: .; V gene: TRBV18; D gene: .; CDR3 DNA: TGTGCCAGCTCACCAAATATAGGGAGAGGGAACACTGAAGCTTTCTTT; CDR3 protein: CASSPNIGRGNTEAFF
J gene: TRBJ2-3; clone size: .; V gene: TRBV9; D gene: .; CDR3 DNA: TGTGCCAGCAGCGTAGGGGGGGGCGTACGCACAGATACGCAGTATTTT; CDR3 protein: CASSVGGGVRTDTQYF
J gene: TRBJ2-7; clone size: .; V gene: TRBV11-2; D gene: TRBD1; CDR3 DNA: TGTGCCAGCAGCTTGAGCACCCGGGACAGGGGCTCCTACGAGCAGTGCTTC; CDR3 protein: CASSLSTRDRGSYEQCF
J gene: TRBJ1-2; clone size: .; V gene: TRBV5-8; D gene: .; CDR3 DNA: TGTGCCAGCAGCGCGACCGGGTGGGGCTACACCTTC; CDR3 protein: CASSATGWGYTF
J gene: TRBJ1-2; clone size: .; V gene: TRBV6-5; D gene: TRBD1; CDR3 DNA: TGTGCCAGCAGTTACTCGGCAGGGGGCGCGGTCTATGGCTACACCTTC; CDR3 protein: CASSYSAGGAVYGYTF
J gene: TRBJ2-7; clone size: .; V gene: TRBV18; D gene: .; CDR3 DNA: TGTGCCAGCTCACCGCGGGCTCTCTCCTACGAGCAGTACTTC; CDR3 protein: CASSPRALSYEQYF
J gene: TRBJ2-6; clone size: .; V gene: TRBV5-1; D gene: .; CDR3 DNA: TGCGCCAGCAGCTTGGAGGCTAGACGGTCCGGGGCCAACGTCCTGACTTTC; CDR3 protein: CASSLEARRSGANVLTF
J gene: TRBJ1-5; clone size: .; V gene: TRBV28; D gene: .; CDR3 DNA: TGTGCCAGCAGTTTTTTGGGCCGAGCTAATCAGCCCCAGCATTTT; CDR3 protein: CASSFLGRANQPQHF
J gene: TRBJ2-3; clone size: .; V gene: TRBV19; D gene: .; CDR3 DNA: TGTGCCAGTCGCGCGGGAAACACAGATACGCAGTATTTT; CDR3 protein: CASRAGNTDTQYF
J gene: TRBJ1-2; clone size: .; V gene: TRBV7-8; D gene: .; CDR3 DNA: TGTGCCAGCAGCCGGGGGGGAGAGTATGGCTACACCTTC; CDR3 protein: CASSRGGEYGYTF
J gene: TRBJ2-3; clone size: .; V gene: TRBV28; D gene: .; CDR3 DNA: TGTGCCAGCAGAAGACAGGCTGGCGATCCCACAGATACGCAGTATTTT; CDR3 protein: CASRRQAGDPTDTQYF
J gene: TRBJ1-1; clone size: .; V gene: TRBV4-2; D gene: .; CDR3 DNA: TGTGCCAGCAGCCAATCCCGGGGGGGTTGGGAGGGATGGGATACTGAAGCTTTCTTT; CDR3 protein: CASSQSRGGWEGWDTEAFF
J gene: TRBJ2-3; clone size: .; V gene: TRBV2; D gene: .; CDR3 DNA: TGTGCCAGCACGCAGGGTGAAGGGGATTCATCTAGCACAGATACGCAGTATTTT; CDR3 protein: CASTQGEGDSSSTDTQYF